These 20 T cell receptor beta chains were all obtained from the same sample, sequenced in a study of T-cell memory formation after mild COVID-19. TCRdb ran MiXCR on the 5' RACE reads and lists one entry per CDR3 protein. The table has more than 450,000 distinct CDR3 sequences, more than 15% seen once. The sequencing sample was made of PBMCs or a T cell subset sorted from them (not recorded which). The receptors originated from an adult woman who had mild COVID-19 (a few samples of this study predate the infection). Cell type and time point are not known.

This clonotype was detected ten times or more. This chain links TRBV7-9 with TRBJ2-1; a weak D match, TRBD2 (6 bases). V dropped 1 base and J dropped 0 bases, with 13 bases sitting between them. The V gene's germline CDR1 is SEHNR and CDR2 FQNEAQ (reference sequence). CDR3 length equals 17 residues. CDR3 sequence (DNA): TGTGCCAGCAGCTTAGGCCTAGCGCTAAACTCCTACAATGAGCAGTTCTTC. This translates into CASSLGLALNSYNEQFF.

This clonotype was found a few times. The genes are TRBV9 and TRBJ2-2; D not resolved. Germline values: CDR1 SGDLS, CDR2 YYNGEE. The V and J ends lost 3 bases and 6 bases respectively, with 9 bases between them. The CDR3 consists of 13 residues. CDR3 DNA sequence: TGTGCCAGCAGCGGACCCGGTCCCGGGGAGCTGTTTTTT. It translates to CASSGPGPGELFF.

The chain is built from TRBV19 and TRBJ2-3; D is perhaps TRBD1 (6 bases). The CDR3 runs 14 residues. Germline assignment: CDR1 LNHDA and CDR2 SQIVND (reference sequence). Trimming removed 3 bases at V and 4 bases at J, with 11 bases between. CDR3 in amino acids: CASSIGQGPDTQYF. CDR3 bases: TGTGCCAGTAGTATTGGCCAGGGGCCAGATACGCAGTATTTT. Filled out from reference TRBV19 and TRBJ2-3, the complete variable domain reads DGGITQSPKYLFRKEGQNVTLSCEQNLNHDAMYWYRQDPGQGLRLIYYSQIVNDFQKGDIAEGYSVSREKKESFPLTVTSAQKNPTAFYLCASSIGQGPDTQYFGPGTRLTVL.

V usage is TRBV7-8 and J usage is TRBJ2-7; weak D call: TRBD1 (6 bases). Trimming took 6 bases from V and 0 from J, leaving 15 bases between them. CDR3 length: 15 residues. Germline CDR1 and CDR2: SGHVS and FQNEAQ. The CDR3 spells CASRWDTLRSYEQYF. Written as DNA, the CDR3 is TGTGCCAGCAGGTGGGACACCCTACGCTCCTACGAGCAGTACTTC.

V gene TRBV2 combines with J gene TRBJ2-5, with TRBD1 matching over 8 bases. Germline V gives CDR1 SNHLY, CDR2 FYNNEI. There are 15 residues in the CDR3. Trimming took 6 bases from V and 6 from J; bases not matched to a gene: 12. The CDR3 DNA is TGTGCCAGCAGGGAACGCCGGGACAGGAGGAAGACCCAGTACTTC. Encoded protein: CASRERRDRRKTQYF.

This clonotype was found a few times. The chain carries TRBV29-1 and TRBJ2-5; 9 bases are a match to TRBD2. The CDR3 is 17 amino acids. Germline V lookup: CDR1 SQVTM, CDR2 ANQGSEA. J gave up 2 bases and V 8 bases, and 18 bases lay outside the gene matches. CDR3: CSTEVVAGAKLQETQYF. In nucleotides, the CDR3 is TGCAGCACTGAGGTGGTAGCGGGAGCGAAGCTTCAAGAGACCCAGTACTTC.

This clonotype was counted at least ten times. The gene calls are TRBV20-1 and TRBJ2-3, with D tentatively TRBD1 or TRBD2 (5 bases each). Germline V gene lookup returns CDR1 DFQATT and CDR2 SNEGSKA (reference sequence). This CDR3 is 15 amino acids long. Trimming cost V 4 bases and J 2 bases, with 16 bases left between them. CDR3 bases: TGCAGTGCTACCGGGGCCACCTTTAACACAGATACGCAGTATTTT. Its protein is CSATGATFNTDTQYF.

The gene calls are TRBV6-5 and TRBJ2-2; D possibly corresponds to TRBD1 (5 bases). This CDR3 is built from 15 residues. V lost 4 bases to trimming and J lost 4 bases, with 13 bases between them. Germline CDR1 MNHEY, CDR2 SVGAGI. The CDR3 here is CASSSSDTLTGELFF. For the CDR3, the DNA is TGTGCCAGCAGTTCGTCGGACACCCTCACCGGGGAGCTGTTTTTT.

This clonotype occurred a few times. This rearrangement joins TRBV6-2 or TRBV6-3 to TRBJ1-1; 7 positions match TRBD1. CDR3 length: 17 residues. V lost 9 bases to trimming and J lost 0 bases; unmatched junction nucleotides: 16. Germline V gene sequence: CDR1 MNHEY, CDR2 SVGEGT. The CDR3 loop is CASTRQGSRGMNTEAFF. The CDR3 bases are TGTGCCAGTACTCGACAGGGATCAAGGGGAATGAACACTGAAGCTTTCTTT.

The rearrangement uses TRBV19 and TRBJ2-7; 8 bases map to TRBD2. The V gene's germline CDR1 is LNHDA and CDR2 SQIVND (reference sequence). This CDR3 is 15 amino acids long. V lost 3 bases and J lost 3; bases outside the gene matches: 7. CDR3 sequence (DNA): TGTGCCAGTAGTATGTGGAGCGGGAGTTTCTACGAGCAGTACTTC. Amino acid sequence: CASSMWSGSFYEQYF.

The rearrangement uses TRBV12-3 or TRBV12-4 and TRBJ2-7; D gene uncertain. This CDR3 spans 15 amino acids. With 8 bases removed from V and 0 bases from J, the gap between germline ends came to 17 bases. CDR3 coding DNA: TGTGCCAGCGGGCCCGGAAGTACGGGCTCCTACGAGCAGTACTTC. Protein product: CASGPGSTGSYEQYF.

This clonotype was seen only a few times. The chain couples TRBV5-1 to TRBJ2-1; no clear D gene. The V gene lost 4 bases and the J gene lost 5 bases, with 22 bases spanning the gap. The length of the CDR3 is 17 residues. The germline CDR1 and CDR2 sequences are SGHRS and YFSETQ. The CDR3 is CASSLGSRLPIHNEQFF. The DNA of the CDR3 is TGCGCCAGCAGCCTCGGTTCCAGGTTACCTATACACAATGAGCAGTTCTTC.

The chain employs TRBV5-1 and TRBJ2-7; TRBD2 aligns across 10 bases. The trim removed 0 bases at V and 2 bases at J, leaving 2 bases unmatched. CDR3 length equals 15 residues. The germline CDR1 and CDR2 sequences are SGHRS and YFSETQ. In nucleotides, the CDR3 is TGCGCCAGCAGCTTGGTACTAGCGGGGCCCTACGAGCAGTACTTC. Its protein product is CASSLVLAGPYEQYF.

A few counts support this clonotype. The rearrangement links TRBV12-3 or TRBV12-4 to TRBJ2-7, with D possibly being TRBD1 or TRBD2 (5 bases each). V shed 7 bases and J shed 1 base, with 20 bases lying between them. The CDR3 totals 16 residues. This CDR3 is CASTIRDEASSYEQYF. CDR3 DNA sequence: TGTGCCAGCACAATAAGGGACGAGGCCAGTTCCTACGAGCAGTACTTC.

The genes are TRBV20-1 and TRBJ1-2; D perhaps matches TRBD1 (5 bases). The CDR3 contains 13 residues. V dropped 0 bases and J dropped 6 bases, with 11 bases sitting between them. Looked up from germline, CDR1 is DFQATT and CDR2 is SNEGSKA (reference sequence). The DNA for the CDR3 is TGCAGTGCTAGAGAGGGGGGGACCGATGGCTACACCTTC. It yields the protein CSAREGGTDGYTF.

This chain uses TRBV29-1 with TRBJ1-1; weak D call: TRBD1 (5 bases). Per germline, CDR1 SQVTM and CDR2 ANQGSEA. Trimming removed 3 bases from V and 2 bases from J, with 16 bases in between. This CDR3 has 15 amino acids. CDR3 region: CSVDRGGTGNTEAFF. As DNA, the CDR3 is TGCAGCGTTGACCGGGGTGGGACGGGAAACACTGAAGCTTTCTTT.

The rearrangement links TRBV11-3 to TRBJ2-3, with 7 bases matching TRBD2. Germline V gene data show CDR1 as SGHNT and CDR2 as YENEEA. This CDR3 has 16 residues. After removal of 1 base from V and 0 bases from J, the junction contained 4 bases not matched to a gene. CDR3 nucleotide sequence: TGTGCCAGCAGCTTAGTGCGGGACTATAGCACAGATACGCAGTATTTT. This encodes CASSLVRDYSTDTQYF.

The chain recombines TRBV20-1 with TRBJ2-1; tentative D call: TRBD2 (6 bases). The germline V gene encodes CDR1 DFQATT and CDR2 SNEGSKA (reference sequence). The CDR3 has 13 amino acids. V gave up 6 bases and J gave up 5 bases, with 14 bases separating them. CDR3 protein: CSAAPSVNNEQFF. DNA for the CDR3: TGCAGTGCCGCCCCTAGCGTAAACAATGAGCAGTTCTTC.

The V gene is TRBV29-1, the J gene TRBJ2-7; 8 bases are shared with TRBD1. Germline loops: CDR1 SQVTM, CDR2 ANQGSEA. Trimming cost V 6 bases and J 6 bases; bases outside gene matches: 4. This CDR3 has 11 residues. The chain's CDR3 is CSVSTGVEQYF. Written as DNA, the CDR3 is TGCAGCGTATCGACAGGGGTCGAGCAGTACTTC.

CDR3 in amino acids: CAISESPRWREQFF. DNA for the CDR3: TGTGCCATCAGTGAGTCGCCCAGGTGGAGGGAGCAGTTCTTC. The genes are TRBV10-3 and TRBJ2-1; a weak D match, TRBD2 (5 bases). Germline V CDR1 and CDR2: ENHRY, SYGVKD. Trimming took off 0 bases at V and 10 bases at J, with 13 bases between the two ends. The CDR3 contains 14 residues.